Shown below are 7 T cell receptor beta chains from a single sample sequenced in a study of blood T cell repertoires in COVID-19. Assay used: immunoSEQ multiplex PCR; TCRdb lists only in-frame clones, some missing. The table has around 59,000 clones, approximately 90% seen once; the top ten hold 1.4%. The sample taken for sequencing was peripheral blood. The receptors stem from a man between 60 and 70 years old with acute or convalescent COVID-19.

This clone appeared a few times. The genes are TRBV3-1 (or the pseudogene TRBV3-2) and TRBJ1-5, with 11 bases identical to TRBD1. Germline values: CDR1 LGHDT, CDR2 YNNKEL (reference sequence). J lost 4 bases, V lost 4 bases, and 6 bases had no gene match. This CDR3 spans 16 amino acids. DNA of the CDR3: TGTGCCAGCAGCCGAACCGGGACAGGGGGAAATCAGCCCCAGCATTTT. Protein product: CASSRTGTGGNQPQHF.

This chain connects TRBV28 to TRBJ1-5, with TRBD1 identical over 10 bases. V was pared by 5 bases and J by 6 bases, with 7 bases of the junction left unmatched. Germline CDR1 and CDR2: MDHEN and SYDVKM. CDR3 length: 15 amino acids. In DNA form, the CDR3 reads TGTGCCAGCAGTCCAAGCGACAGGGGGCTTCAGCCCCAGCATTTT. Amino acid sequence: CASSPSDRGLQPQHF.

The gene calls are TRBV2 and TRBJ2-3, with D tentatively TRBD2 (5 bases). The V and J ends lost 1 base and 7 bases respectively, with 12 bases between them. CDR1 SNHLY and CDR2 FYNNEI come from the germline V gene. The CDR3 is 14 residues long. The CDR3 nucleotides are TGTGCCAGCAGTGAAGTGGGAGTTAGAAATACGCAGTATTTT. Residues: CASSEVGVRNTQYF. The whole variable domain, remainder taken from reference TRBV2 and TRBJ2-3, is EPEVTQTPSHQVTQMGQEVILRCVPISNHLYFYWYRQILGQKVEFLVSFYNNEISEKSEIFDDQFSVERPDGSNFTLKIRSTKLEDSAMYFCASSEVGVRNTQYFGPGTRLTVL.

This clone showed up just a few times. The J gene is TRBJ2-7, the V gene TRBV6-2 or TRBV6-3; D possibly corresponds to TRBD2 (5 bases). Germline V gives CDR1 MNHEY, CDR2 SVGEGT. Trimming removed 4 bases at V and 4 bases at J, with 20 bases between. The CDR3 is 16 amino acids. CDR3 sequence reads: CASSWGTVRATYEQYF. The CDR3 coding sequence is TGTGCCAGCAGTTGGGGTACGGTGCGGGCGACTTACGAGCAGTACTTC.

The rearrangement links TRBV5-1 to TRBJ2-1; the match to TRBD1 covers 12 bases. Germline assignment: CDR1 SGHRS and CDR2 YFSETQ. Losses at the gene ends were 0 bases for V and 8 bases for J; bases not matched to a gene: 3. This CDR3 region has 15 residues. The CDR3 sequence is CASSLGDRGPDEQFF. For the CDR3, the DNA is TGCGCCAGCAGCTTGGGGGACAGGGGGCCGGATGAGCAGTTCTTC.

The chain employs TRBV28 and TRBJ1-2, with TRBD1 identical over 12 bases. This CDR3 spans 15 amino acids. V trimming: 4 bases; J trimming: 8 bases; junction bases outside the gene matches: 8. CDR1 is MDHEN, CDR2 SYDVKM, per germline. In nucleotides, the CDR3 is TGTGCCAGCAGTTCCTGGGACAGGGGGCAGGTCGGCTACACCTTC. Its translation is CASSSWDRGQVGYTF.

The chain employs TRBV21-1 and TRBJ2-1; the listed D gene, TRBD1, was not tested against the DNA. TRBV21-1 is a pseudogene. This CDR3 has 15 residues. The CDR3 DNA sequence: TGTGCCAGCAGCATACGGACAGGGGATGCCAATGAGCAGTTCTTC. This sequence encodes CASSIRTGDANEQFF.